This T cell receptor (beta chain) emerged from a study of patients and donors after allogeneic stem cell transplantation (TCRdb year 2020). The library was made by RT-PCR. These reads were obtained on a NextSeq 550. TCRdb reanalyzed the raw reads on its own, using fastp at Q25 for trimming and MiXCR for clone calling, and kept in-frame beta chains. Identical CDR3 protein sequences are pooled into one entry, listed with their most common genes and DNA. This sample comprises hundreds of thousands of distinct CDR3 sequences, 15% to 20% of them detected only once. In total, the top ten clones hold less than 8% of the sample. For this clonotype: Its antigen has not been determined. Per-base qualities were not stored, and no clone one base away is much larger.

CDR1 SGHRS and CDR2 YFSETQ were looked up in the germline V gene. From its cysteine to its phenylalanine, the CDR3 spans 13 amino acids. The retained sequence is limited to the CDR3, 39 bases, with the frame set at the first base. Compared with germline, V lacks 1 base and J lacks 4 bases; bases without a gene match: 2. Recombination linked TRBV5-1 to TRBJ2-7; the central 7 bases match TRBD2. The sample taken for sequencing was blood, either unsorted or a sorted T cell fraction (not recorded which). This receptor was obtained from a human donor who was either an allogeneic HSCT recipient or a stem cell or donor lymphocyte infusion donor (not recorded which). It is not recorded whose cells these are; they may come from a transplant donor. In nucleotide form, the sequence is TGCGCCAGCAGCTTGATGCGGGAGTACGAGCAGTACTTC. Its translation reads: CASSLMREYEQYF.